A selection of T cell receptor beta chains follows, all from one sample in a study of blood T cell repertoires in COVID-19. The method was immunoSEQ multiplex PCR; TCRdb's version includes in-frame clones alone and lacks a portion of them. The top ten hold 2.5% to 3% of the sample, which has some 180,000 clones, roughly four fifths seen once. Sequencing was performed on peripheral blood. The origin of the receptors is a woman over 75 with COVID-19, enrolled during active disease. Each CDR3 is given with its conserved first and last residue. D genes are given only for firm matches. Only part of the rows carry a size: once, few, many, or a class if the clone is expanded.

clone size	D gene	V gene	J gene	CDR3 DNA	CDR3 protein
.	TRBD1	TRBV29-1	TRBJ2-5	TGCAGCGTTCCGGGACAGGGGGCCAGAGAGACCCAGTACTTC	CSVPGQGARETQYF
.	TRBD2	TRBV2	TRBJ2-3	TGTGCCAGCACCGTCGGACTAGCGGGTGCAGATACGCAGTATTTT	CASTVGLAGADTQYF
.	TRBD2	TRBV18	TRBJ2-5	TGTGCCAGCTCGAATTTAGCGGGGGACCTCCAAGAGACCCAGTACTTC	CASSNLAGDLQETQYF
.	TRBD2	TRBV28	TRBJ2-7	TGTGCCAGCAGTCTCTGGGAGGGTCGAAGCGGTGGTATCTCCTACGAGCAGTACTTC	CASSLWEGRSGGISYEQYF
.	TRBD2	TRBV2	TRBJ2-7	TGTGCCAGCAGTGTACGACTAGCGGGGAACTACGAGCAGTACTTC	CASSVRLAGNYEQYF
.	TRBD1	TRBV6-5	TRBJ2-7	TGTGCCAGCAGTTACTCCGCGACAGGGGGCTCCTACGAGCAGTACTTC	CASSYSATGGSYEQYF
.	.	TRBV19	TRBJ1-1	TGTGCCAGTAGTATAACGCGGGGCTGGCCTGAAGCTTTCTTT	CASSITRGWPEAFF
.	.	TRBV29-1	TRBJ2-1	TGCAGCGTTGAAGGGCAGGGGAGCTCCTACAATGAGCAGTTCTTC	CSVEGQGSSYNEQFF
.	TRBD1	TRBV6-6	TRBJ2-7	TGTGCCAGCAGCCCAACAGGGGGCTTGAGCTCCTACGAGCAGTACTTC	CASSPTGGLSSYEQYF
.	.	TRBV7-5	TRBJ1-5	TGTGTCAGAAGCTTAGTGACAGGGCGGCATCAGCCCCAGCATTTT	CVRSLVTGRHQPQHF
.	.	TRBV5-6	TRBJ2-4	TGTGCCAGCAGCCCTGGACTAGCCAAAAACATTCAGTACTTC	CASSPGLAKNIQYF
.	.	TRBV6-5	TRBJ1-1	TGTGCCAGCAGTCCCACCAGGGGATTCTACACTGAAGCTTTCTTT	CASSPTRGFYTEAFF
.	.	TRBV9	TRBJ2-5	TGTGCCAGCAGCGTATGGTTGGGGGCTCAGGAGGATGGGGAGACCCAGTACTTC	CASSVWLGAQEDGETQYF
.	.	TRBV6-5	TRBJ1-2	TGTGCCAGCACCAGGGCAATATCCTTCTATGGCTACACCTTC	CASTRAISFYGYTF
.	TRBD2	TRBV4-3	TRBJ2-3	TGCGCCAGCAGCCCCTCTAGCGGGGCTGGCACAGATACGCAGTATTTT	CASSPSSGAGTDTQYF
.	TRBD2	TRBV2	TRBJ2-2	TGTGCCAGCAGGGGGACTAGCGGCGTCACCGGGGAGCTGTTTTTT	CASRGTSGVTGELFF
.	.	TRBV4-1	TRBJ1-3	TGCGCCAGCAGGGAAAGAGGACACTCTGGAAACACCATATATTTT	CASRERGHSGNTIYF
.	.	TRBV29-1	TRBJ2-5	TGCAGCGTTGGAATACTCCAAGAGACCCAGTACTTC	CSVGILQETQYF
.	.	TRBV23-1	TRBJ1-1	TGCGCCAGCAGTCAAAGGAAGAGTGAGGTCTCCTCTGAAGCTTTCTTT	CASSQRKSEVSSEAFF
.	.	TRBV5-1	TRBJ2-1	TGCGCCAGCAGCCCAACACCATCCAGGGCCTTCTCCTACAATGAGCAGTTCTTC	CASSPTPSRAFSYNEQFF
.	TRBD1	TRBV9	TRBJ2-3	TGTGCCAGCAGCGATCGTACAGGGGTTCGGACAGATACGCAGTATTTT	CASSDRTGVRTDTQYF
.	.	TRBV5-1	TRBJ2-7	TGCGCCAGCAGCTTGCGACAGTCCCTCTACGAGCAGTACTTC	CASSLRQSLYEQYF
.	TRBD1	TRBV4-1	TRBJ1-2	TGCGCCAGCAGCCAAACCTCGGACAGGAACCTTAACTATGGCTACACCTTC	CASSQTSDRNLNYGYTF
.	.	TRBV5-1	TRBJ2-1	TGCGCCAGCAGCTTACAAGGCGGGGCCTACAATGAGCAGTTCTTC	CASSLQGGAYNEQFF
once	.	TRBV3-1/TRBV3-2	TRBJ2-7	TGTGCCAGCAGCCAAGCGGCGGGGCGGGGCTATTCCTACGAGCAGTACTTC	CASSQAAGRGYSYEQYF
.	.	TRBV5-4	TRBJ1-1	TGTGCCAGCAGCTTGGGGTTAACAGTGAACACTGAAGCTTTCTTT	CASSLGLTVNTEAFF
few	TRBD1	TRBV4-1	TRBJ1-5	TGCGCCAGCAGCCCGGGACAGGGGGCGATTCAGCCCCAGCATTTT	CASSPGQGAIQPQHF
.	TRBD1	TRBV27	TRBJ2-3	TGTGCCAGCAGTTTAACAAGTTATGACAGGGGCACAGATACGCAGTATTTT	CASSLTSYDRGTDTQYF
.	TRBD2	TRBV5-4	TRBJ2-7	TGTGCCAGCAGCCGGGCGGGGGACTCCTACGAGCAGTACTTC	CASSRAGDSYEQYF
.	.	TRBV6-4	TRBJ1-5	TGTGCCAGCAGTGCGAATTGGGGAGCTGAACAGCCCCAGCATTTT	CASSANWGAEQPQHF
.	.	TRBV27	TRBJ2-1	TGTGCCAGCATGGGGAGGAATGAGCAGTTCTTC	CASMGRNEQFF
.	.	TRBV11-2	TRBJ2-2	TGTGCCAGCAGCTTGAGGGACACCGGGGAGCTGTTTTTT	CASSLRDTGELFF
once	TRBD2	TRBV18	TRBJ2-1	TGTGCCAGCTCACCACTAGCGGGGACTGGGAATGAGCAGTTCTTC	CASSPLAGTGNEQFF